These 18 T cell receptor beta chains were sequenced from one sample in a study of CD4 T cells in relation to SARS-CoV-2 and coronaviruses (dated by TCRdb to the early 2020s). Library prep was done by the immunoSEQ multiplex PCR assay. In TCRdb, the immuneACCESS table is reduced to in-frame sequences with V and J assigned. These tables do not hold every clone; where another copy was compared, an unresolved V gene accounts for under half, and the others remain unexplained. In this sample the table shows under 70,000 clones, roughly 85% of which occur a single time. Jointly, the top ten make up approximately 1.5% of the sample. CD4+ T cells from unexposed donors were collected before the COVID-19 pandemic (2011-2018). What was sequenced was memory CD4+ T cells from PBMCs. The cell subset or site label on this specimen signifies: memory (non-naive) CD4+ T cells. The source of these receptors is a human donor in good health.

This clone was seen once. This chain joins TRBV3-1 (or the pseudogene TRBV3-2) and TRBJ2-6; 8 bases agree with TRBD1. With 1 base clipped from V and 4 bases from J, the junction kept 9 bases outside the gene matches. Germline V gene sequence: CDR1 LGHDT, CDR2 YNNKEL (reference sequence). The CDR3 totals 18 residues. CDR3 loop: CASSQARGLVSGANVLTF. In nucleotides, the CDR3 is TGTGCCAGCAGCCAAGCCAGGGGGCTTGTATCCGGGGCCAACGTCCTGACTTTC.

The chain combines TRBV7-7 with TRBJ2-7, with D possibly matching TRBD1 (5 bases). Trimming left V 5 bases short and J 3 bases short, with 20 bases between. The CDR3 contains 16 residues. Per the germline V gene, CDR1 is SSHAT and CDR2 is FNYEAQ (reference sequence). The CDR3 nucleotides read TGTGCCAGCAGCCGCCTCGACAGAAAGAGGATCTACGAGCAGTACTTC. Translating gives CASSRLDRKRIYEQYF.

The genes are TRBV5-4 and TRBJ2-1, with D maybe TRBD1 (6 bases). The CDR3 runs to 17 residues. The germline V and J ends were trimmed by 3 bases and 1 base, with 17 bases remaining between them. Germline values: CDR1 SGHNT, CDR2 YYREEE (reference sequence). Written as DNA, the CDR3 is TGTGCCAGCAGCTCCCAGGGGTTAATGGTTTCCTACAATGAGCAGTTCTTC. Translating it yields CASSSQGLMVSYNEQFF.

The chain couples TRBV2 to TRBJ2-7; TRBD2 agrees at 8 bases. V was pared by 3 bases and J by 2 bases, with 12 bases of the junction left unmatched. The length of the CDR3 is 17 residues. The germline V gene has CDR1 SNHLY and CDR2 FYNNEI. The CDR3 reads CASSDSTGTSSPYEQYF. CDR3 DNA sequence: TGTGCCAGCAGTGATTCGACCGGGACTAGTTCCCCCTACGAGCAGTACTTC.

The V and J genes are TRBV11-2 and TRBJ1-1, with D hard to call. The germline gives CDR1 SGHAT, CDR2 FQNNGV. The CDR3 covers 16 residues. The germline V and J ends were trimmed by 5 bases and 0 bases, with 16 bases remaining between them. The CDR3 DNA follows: TGTGCCAGCAGCCCAACGGCGGTACGCATGAACACTGAAGCTTTCTTT. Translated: CASSPTAVRMNTEAFF.

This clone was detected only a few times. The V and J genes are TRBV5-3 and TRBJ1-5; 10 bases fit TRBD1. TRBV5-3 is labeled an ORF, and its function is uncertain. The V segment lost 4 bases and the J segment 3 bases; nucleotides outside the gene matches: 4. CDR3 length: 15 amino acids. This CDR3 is CARSGGQGINQPQHF. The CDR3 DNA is TGTGCCAGAAGCGGGGGACAGGGGATCAATCAGCCCCAGCATTTT.

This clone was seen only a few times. This CDR3 reads CSADPRSYNEQFF. CDR3 in DNA: TGCAGCGCAGACCCCAGATCCTACAATGAGCAGTTCTTC. The chain combines TRBV29-1 with TRBJ2-1; no clear D. V was shortened by 7 bases and J by 1 base, with 11 bases between the two germline ends. Germline V CDR1 and CDR2: SQVTM, ANQGSEA. This CDR3 contains 13 residues.

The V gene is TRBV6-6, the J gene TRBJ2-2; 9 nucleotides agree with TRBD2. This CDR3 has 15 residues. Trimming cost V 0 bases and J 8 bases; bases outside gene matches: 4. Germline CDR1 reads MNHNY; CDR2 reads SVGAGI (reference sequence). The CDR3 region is CASSYSPSGRGELFF. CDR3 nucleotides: TGTGCCAGCAGTTACTCTCCCAGCGGGAGGGGGGAGCTGTTTTTT.

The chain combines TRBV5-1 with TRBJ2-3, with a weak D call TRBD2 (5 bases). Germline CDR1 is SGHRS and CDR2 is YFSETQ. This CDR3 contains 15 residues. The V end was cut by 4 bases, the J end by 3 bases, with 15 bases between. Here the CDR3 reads CASSRGGPGTDTQYF. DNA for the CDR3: TGCGCCAGCAGCAGAGGCGGCCCGGGGACAGATACGCAGTATTTT.

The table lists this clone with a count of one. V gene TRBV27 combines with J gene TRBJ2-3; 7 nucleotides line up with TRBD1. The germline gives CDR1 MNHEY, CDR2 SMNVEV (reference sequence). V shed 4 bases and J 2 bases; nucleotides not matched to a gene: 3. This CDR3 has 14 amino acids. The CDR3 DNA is TGTGCCAGCAGTTCCAGGGGGTTCACAGATACGCAGTATTTT. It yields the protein CASSSRGFTDTQYF.

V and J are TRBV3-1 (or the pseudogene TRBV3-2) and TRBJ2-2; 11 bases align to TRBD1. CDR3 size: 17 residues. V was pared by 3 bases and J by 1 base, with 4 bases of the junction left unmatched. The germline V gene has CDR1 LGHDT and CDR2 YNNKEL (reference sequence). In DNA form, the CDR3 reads TGTGCCAGCAGCCACCCGGGACAGGGGGTGAACACCGGGGAGCTGTTTTTT. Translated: CASSHPGQGVNTGELFF.

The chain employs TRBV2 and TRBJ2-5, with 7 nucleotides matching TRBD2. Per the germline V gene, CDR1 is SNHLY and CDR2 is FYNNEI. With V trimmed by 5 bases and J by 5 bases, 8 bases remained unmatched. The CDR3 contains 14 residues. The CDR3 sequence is CASSQTSSGETQYF. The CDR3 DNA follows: TGTGCCAGCAGTCAGACTAGCTCAGGCGAGACCCAGTACTTC.

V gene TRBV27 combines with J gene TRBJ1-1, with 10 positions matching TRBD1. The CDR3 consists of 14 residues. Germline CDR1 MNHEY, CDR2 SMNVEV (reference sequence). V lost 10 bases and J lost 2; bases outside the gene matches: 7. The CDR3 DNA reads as TGTGCCACCAAAAGACAGGGGGCAAACACTGAAGCTTTCTTT. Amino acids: CATKRQGANTEAFF.

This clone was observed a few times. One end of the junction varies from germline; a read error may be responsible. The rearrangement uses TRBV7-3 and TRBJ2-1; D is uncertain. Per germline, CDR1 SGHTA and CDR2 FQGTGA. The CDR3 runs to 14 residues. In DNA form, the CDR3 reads TGTGCCAGCAGCTTATCAGGCTCCAACAATGAGCAGTTCTTC. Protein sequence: CASSLSGSNNEQFF.

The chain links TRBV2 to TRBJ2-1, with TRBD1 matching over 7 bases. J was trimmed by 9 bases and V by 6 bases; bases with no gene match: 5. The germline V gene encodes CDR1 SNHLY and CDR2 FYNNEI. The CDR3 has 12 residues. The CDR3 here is CASRTGAGEQFF. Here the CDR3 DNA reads TGTGCCAGCAGAACAGGGGCGGGTGAGCAGTTCTTC. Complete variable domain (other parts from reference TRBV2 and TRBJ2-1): EPEVTQTPSHQVTQMGQEVILRCVPISNHLYFYWYRQILGQKVEFLVSFYNNEISEKSEIFDDQFSVERPDGSNFTLKIRSTKLEDSAMYFCASRTGAGEQFFGPGTRLTVL.

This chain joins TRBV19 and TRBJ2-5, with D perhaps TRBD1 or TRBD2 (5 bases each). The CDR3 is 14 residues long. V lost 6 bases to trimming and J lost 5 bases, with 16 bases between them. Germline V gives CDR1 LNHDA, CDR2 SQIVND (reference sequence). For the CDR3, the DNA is TGTGCCAGTAGCCCGGGACCTCAGCCGGAGACCCAGTACTTC. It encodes CASSPGPQPETQYF.

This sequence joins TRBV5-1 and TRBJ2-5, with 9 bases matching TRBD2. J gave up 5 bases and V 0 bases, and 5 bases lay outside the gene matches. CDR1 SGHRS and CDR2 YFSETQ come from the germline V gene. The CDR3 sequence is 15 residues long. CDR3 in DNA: TGCGCCAGCAGCTTGGGGACTAGCGACATGGAGACCCAGTACTTC. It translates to CASSLGTSDMETQYF.

CDR3 sequence: CASSAITGVRSPLHF. CDR3 coding DNA: TGTGCCAGCAGCGCCATAACAGGGGTTCGTTCACCCCTCCACTTT. The J gene is TRBJ1-6, the V gene TRBV2; TRBD1 matches at 7 bases. The trim removed 6 bases at V and 9 bases at J, leaving 11 bases unmatched. CDR1 is SNHLY, CDR2 FYNNEI, per germline. The length of the CDR3 is 15 residues. The full variable domain, completed using reference TRBV2 and TRBJ1-6, is EPEVTQTPSHQVTQMGQEVILRCVPISNHLYFYWYRQILGQKVEFLVSFYNNEISEKSEIFDDQFSVERPDGSNFTLKIRSTKLEDSAMYFCASSAITGVRSPLHFGNGTRLTVT.